The 2 T cell receptor beta chains in this list originate from one sample, sequenced in a study. Assay: immunoSEQ multiplex PCR; the TCRdb copy retains only in-frame clones and omits some. The data show 60,000 to 75,000 clones, around 93% seen once. The material sequenced was PBMCs. The receptors stem from a man aged 35 to 55 with rheumatoid arthritis.

This clone is a singleton in its sample. V is TRBV7-2 and J is TRBJ2-7; TRBD1 agrees at 10 bases. Germline CDR1 SGHTA, CDR2 FQGNSA. CDR3 size: 14 residues. Trimming cost V 4 bases and J 3 bases; bases outside gene matches: 3. For the CDR3, the DNA is TGTGCCAGCAGCTCGGGACAGGGGTACTACGAGCAGTACTTC. Translating it yields CASSSGQGYYEQYF.

V usage is TRBV28 and J usage is TRBJ1-5; 9 bases map to TRBD1. The germline V gene encodes CDR1 MDHEN and CDR2 SYDVKM. This CDR3 is built from 15 residues. V shed 4 bases and J 6 bases; nucleotides not matched to a gene: 7. Here the CDR3 reads CASSWDRAGRQPQHF. As DNA, the CDR3 is TGTGCCAGCAGTTGGGACAGGGCCGGGCGTCAGCCCCAGCATTTT.